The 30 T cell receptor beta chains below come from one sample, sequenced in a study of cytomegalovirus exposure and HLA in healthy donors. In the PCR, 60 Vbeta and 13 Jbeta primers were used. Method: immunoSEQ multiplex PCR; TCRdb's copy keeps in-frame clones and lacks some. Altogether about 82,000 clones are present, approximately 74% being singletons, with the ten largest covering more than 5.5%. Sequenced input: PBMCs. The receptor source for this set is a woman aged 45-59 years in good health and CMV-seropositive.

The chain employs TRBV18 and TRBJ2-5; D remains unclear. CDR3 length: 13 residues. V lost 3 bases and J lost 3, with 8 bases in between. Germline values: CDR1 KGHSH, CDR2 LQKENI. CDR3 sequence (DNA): TGTGCCAGCTCACCTGGGCTCAAAGAGACCCAGTACTTC. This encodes CASSPGLKETQYF.

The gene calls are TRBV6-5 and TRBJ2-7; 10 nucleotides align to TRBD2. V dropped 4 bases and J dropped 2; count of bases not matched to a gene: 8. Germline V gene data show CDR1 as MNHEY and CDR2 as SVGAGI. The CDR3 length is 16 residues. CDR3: CASSSYRTSGTYEQYF. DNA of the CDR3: TGTGCCAGCAGTTCCTACCGGACTAGCGGAACCTACGAGCAGTACTTC.

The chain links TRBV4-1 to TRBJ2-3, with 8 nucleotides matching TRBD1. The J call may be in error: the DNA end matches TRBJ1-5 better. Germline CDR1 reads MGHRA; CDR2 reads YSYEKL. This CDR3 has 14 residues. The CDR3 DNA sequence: TGCGCCAGCAGCCCAGACAGGGGTGCAGATACGCAGCATTTT. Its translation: CASSPDRGADTQHF.

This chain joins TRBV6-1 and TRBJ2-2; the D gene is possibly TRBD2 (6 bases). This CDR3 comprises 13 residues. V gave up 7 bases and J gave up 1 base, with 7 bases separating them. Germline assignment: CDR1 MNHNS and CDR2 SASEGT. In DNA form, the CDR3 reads TGTGCCAGCAAGGAGGGGAACACCGGGGAGCTGTTTTTT. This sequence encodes CASKEGNTGELFF.

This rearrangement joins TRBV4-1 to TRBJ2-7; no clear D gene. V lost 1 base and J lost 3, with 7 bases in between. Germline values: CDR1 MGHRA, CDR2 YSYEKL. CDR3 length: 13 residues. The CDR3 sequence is CASSQARFYEQYF. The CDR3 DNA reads TGCGCCAGCAGCCAAGCTAGATTCTACGAGCAGTACTTC.

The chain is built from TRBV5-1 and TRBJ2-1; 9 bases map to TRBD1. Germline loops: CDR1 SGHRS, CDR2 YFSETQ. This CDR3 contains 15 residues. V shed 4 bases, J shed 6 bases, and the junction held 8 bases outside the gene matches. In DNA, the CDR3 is TGCGCCAGCAGCCTTCCGGGACAGGGAGTCAATGAGCAGTTCTTC. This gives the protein CASSLPGQGVNEQFF.

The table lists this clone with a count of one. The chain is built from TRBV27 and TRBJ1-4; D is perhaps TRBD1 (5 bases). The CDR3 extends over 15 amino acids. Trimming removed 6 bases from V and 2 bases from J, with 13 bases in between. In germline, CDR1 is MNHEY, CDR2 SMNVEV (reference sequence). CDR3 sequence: CASRVAGTTNEKLFF. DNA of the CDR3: TGTGCCAGCAGAGTCGCCGGGACTACTAATGAAAAACTGTTTTTT.

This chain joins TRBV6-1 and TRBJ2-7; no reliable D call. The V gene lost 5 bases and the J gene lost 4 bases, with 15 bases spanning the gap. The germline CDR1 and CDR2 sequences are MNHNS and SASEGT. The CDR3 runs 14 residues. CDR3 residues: CASSSTGSWYEQYF. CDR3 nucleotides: TGTGCCAGCAGTAGCACCGGGTCCTGGTACGAGCAGTACTTC.

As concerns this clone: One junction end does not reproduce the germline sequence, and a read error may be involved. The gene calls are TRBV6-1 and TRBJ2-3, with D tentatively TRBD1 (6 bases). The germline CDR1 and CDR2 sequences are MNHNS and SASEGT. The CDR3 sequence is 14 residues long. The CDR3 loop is CTSSEFGGLATQYF. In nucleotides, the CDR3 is TGTACCAGCAGTGAATTTGGGGGCTTGGCTACGCAGTATTTT.

The CDR3 nucleotides are TGTGCCAGCTCACCACTCAACAACCAAGAGACCCAGTACTTC. Its translation: CASSPLNNQETQYF. The chain employs TRBV18 and TRBJ2-5; D gene ambiguous. The CDR3 is 14 amino acids. V was trimmed by 1 base and J by 0 bases, leaving 6 bases between them. Germline values: CDR1 KGHSH, CDR2 LQKENI.

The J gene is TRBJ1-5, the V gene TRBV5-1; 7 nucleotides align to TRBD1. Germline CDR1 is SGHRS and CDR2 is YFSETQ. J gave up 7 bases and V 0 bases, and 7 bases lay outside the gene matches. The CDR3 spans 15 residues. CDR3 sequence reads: CASSLDTGEEQPQHF. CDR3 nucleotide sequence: TGCGCCAGCAGCTTGGACACAGGGGAGGAACAGCCCCAGCATTTT.

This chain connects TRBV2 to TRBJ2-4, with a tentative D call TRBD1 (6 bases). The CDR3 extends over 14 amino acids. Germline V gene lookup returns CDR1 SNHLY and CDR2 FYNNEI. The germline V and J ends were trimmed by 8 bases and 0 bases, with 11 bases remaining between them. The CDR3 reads CASRTDLAKNIQYF. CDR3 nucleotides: TGTGCCAGCCGGACAGATCTAGCCAAAAACATTCAGTACTTC.

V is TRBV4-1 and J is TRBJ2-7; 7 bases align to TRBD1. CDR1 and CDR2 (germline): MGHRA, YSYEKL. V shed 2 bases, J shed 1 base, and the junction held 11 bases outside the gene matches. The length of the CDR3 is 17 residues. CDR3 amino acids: CASSQTEGQLPSYEQYF. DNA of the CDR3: TGCGCCAGCAGCCAAACCGAGGGACAGCTCCCTTCCTACGAGCAGTACTTC.

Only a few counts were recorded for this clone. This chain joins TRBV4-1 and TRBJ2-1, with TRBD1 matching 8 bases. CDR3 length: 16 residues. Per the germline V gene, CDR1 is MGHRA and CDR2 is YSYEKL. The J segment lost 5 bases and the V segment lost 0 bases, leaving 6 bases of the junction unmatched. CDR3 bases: TGCGCCAGCAGCCAAGATCTGTGGGACAGGAACAATGAGCAGTTCTTC. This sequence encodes CASSQDLWDRNNEQFF.

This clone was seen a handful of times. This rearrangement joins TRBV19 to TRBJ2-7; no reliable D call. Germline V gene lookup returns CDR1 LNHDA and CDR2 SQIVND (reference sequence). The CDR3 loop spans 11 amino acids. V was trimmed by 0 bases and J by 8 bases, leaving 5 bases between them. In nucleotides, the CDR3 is TGTGCCAGTAGTATAGAGGGCAAGCAGTACTTC. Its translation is CASSIEGKQYF.

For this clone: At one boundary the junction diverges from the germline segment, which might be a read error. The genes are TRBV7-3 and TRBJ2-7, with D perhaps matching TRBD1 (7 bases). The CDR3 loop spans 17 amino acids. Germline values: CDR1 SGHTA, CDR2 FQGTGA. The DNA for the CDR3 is TGCGCCAGCAGCCAACGGTCGACAGGGACTCTCTCCTACGAGCAGTACTTC. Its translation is CASSQRSTGTLSYEQYF. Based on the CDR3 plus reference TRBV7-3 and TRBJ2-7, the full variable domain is GAGVSQTPSNKVTEKGKYVELRCDPISGHTALYWYRQSLGQGPEFLIYFQGTGAADDSGLPNDRFFAVRPEGSVSTLKIQRTERGDSAVYLCASSQRSTGTLSYEQYFGPGTRLTVT.

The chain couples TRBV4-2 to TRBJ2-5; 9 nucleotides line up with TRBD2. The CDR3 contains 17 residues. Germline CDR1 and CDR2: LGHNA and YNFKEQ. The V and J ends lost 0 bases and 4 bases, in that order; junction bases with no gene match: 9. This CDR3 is CASSQEARSSGGETQYF. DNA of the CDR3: TGTGCCAGCAGCCAAGAGGCCCGGAGTAGCGGGGGAGAGACCCAGTACTTC.

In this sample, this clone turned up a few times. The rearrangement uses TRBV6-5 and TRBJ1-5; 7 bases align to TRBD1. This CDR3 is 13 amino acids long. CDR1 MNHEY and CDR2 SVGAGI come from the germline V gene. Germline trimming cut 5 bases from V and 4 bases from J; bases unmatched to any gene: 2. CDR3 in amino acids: CASSGTDNQPQHF. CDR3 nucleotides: TGTGCCAGCAGTGGGACAGATAATCAGCCCCAGCATTTT.

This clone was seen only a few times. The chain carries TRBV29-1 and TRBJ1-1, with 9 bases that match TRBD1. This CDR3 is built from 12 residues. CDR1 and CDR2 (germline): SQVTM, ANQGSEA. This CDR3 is CRKRTGVTEAFF. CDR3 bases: TGCAGGAAAAGGACAGGGGTAACTGAAGCTTTCTTT. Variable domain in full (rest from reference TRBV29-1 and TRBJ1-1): SAVISQKPSRDICQRGTSLTIQCQVDSQVTMMFWYRQQPGQSLTLIATANQGSEATYESGFVIDKFPISRPNLTFSTLTVSNMSPEDSSIYLCRKRTGVTEAFFGQGTRLTVV.

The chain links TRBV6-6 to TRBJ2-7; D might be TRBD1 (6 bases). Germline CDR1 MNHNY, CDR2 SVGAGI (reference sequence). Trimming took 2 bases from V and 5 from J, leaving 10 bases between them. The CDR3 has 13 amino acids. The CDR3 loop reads CASSYRDINEQYF. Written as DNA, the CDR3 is TGTGCCAGCAGTTACCGGGACATAAACGAGCAGTACTTC.

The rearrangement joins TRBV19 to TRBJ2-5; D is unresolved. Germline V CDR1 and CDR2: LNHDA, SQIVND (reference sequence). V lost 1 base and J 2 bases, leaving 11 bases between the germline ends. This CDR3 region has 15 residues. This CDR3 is CASSIVAGLQETQYF. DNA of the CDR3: TGTGCCAGTAGTATAGTGGCAGGTCTTCAAGAGACCCAGTACTTC.

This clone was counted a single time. The CDR3 loop is CASSFGTGALGAEAFF. The CDR3 region has the DNA TGTGCCAGCAGCTTTGGGACAGGGGCCCTTGGGGCTGAAGCTTTCTTT. The chain links TRBV7-2 to TRBJ1-1; TRBD1 matches at 10 bases. Germline loops: CDR1 SGHTA, CDR2 FQGNSA. The CDR3 spans 16 residues. V shed 3 bases, J shed 6 bases, and the junction held 10 bases outside the gene matches.

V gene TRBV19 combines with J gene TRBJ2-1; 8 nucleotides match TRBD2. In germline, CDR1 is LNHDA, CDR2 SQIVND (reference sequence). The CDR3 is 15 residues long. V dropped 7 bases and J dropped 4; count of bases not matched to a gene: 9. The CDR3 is CASNTGLALYNEQFF. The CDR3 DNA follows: TGTGCCAGTAACACCGGACTAGCCCTATACAATGAGCAGTTCTTC.

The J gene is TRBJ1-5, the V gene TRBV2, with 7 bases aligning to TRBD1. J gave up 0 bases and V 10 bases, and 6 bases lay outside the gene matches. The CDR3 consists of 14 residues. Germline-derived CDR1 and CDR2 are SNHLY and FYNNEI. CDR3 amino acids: CATRGQYSNQPQHF. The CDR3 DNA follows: TGTGCCACCAGGGGACAGTATAGCAATCAGCCCCAGCATTTT.

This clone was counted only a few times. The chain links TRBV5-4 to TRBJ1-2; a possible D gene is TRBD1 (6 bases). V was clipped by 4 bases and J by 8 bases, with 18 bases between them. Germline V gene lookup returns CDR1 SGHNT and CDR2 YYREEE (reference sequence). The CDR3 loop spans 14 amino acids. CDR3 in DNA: TGTGCCAGCAGCCGGGACCAGGGGCAGCGGGGCTACACCTTC. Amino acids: CASSRDQGQRGYTF. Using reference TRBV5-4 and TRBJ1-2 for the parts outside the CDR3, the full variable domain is ETGVTQSPTHLIKTRGQQVTLRCSSQSGHNTVSWYQQALGQGPQFIFQYYREEENGRGNFPPRFSGLQFPNYSSELNVNALELDDSALYLCASSRDQGQRGYTFGSGTRLTVV.

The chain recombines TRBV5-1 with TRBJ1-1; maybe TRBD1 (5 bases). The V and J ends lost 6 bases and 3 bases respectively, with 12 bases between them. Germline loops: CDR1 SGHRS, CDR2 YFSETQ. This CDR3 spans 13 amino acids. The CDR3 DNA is TGCGCCAGCAAGCGGGGGAGGGACACTGAAGCTTTCTTT. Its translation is CASKRGRDTEAFF.

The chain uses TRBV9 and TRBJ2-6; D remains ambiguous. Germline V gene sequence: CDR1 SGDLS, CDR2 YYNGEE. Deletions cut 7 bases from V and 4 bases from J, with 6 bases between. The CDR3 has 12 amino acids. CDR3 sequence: CASARGANVLTF. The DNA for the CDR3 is TGTGCCAGCGCTCGGGGGGCCAACGTCCTGACTTTC.

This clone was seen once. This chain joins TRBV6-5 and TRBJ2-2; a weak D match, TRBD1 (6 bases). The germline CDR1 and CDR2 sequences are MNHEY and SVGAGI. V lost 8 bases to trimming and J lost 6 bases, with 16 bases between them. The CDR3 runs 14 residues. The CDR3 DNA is TGTGCCAGCCGACCAGCAGGACAGCCCGGGGAGCTGTTTTTT. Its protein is CASRPAGQPGELFF.

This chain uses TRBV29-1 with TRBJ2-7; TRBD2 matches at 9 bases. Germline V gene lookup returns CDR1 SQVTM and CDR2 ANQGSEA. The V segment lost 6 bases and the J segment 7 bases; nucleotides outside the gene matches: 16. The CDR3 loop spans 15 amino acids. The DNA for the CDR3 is TGCAGCGTATCTACCAGACTAGCGGACCCGGTGGAGCAGTACTTC. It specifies CSVSTRLADPVEQYF.

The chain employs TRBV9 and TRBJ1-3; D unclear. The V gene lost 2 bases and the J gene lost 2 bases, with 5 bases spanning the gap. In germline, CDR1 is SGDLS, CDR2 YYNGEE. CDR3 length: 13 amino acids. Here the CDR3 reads CASSVRAGNTIYF. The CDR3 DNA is TGTGCCAGCAGCGTTAGAGCTGGAAACACCATATATTTT.